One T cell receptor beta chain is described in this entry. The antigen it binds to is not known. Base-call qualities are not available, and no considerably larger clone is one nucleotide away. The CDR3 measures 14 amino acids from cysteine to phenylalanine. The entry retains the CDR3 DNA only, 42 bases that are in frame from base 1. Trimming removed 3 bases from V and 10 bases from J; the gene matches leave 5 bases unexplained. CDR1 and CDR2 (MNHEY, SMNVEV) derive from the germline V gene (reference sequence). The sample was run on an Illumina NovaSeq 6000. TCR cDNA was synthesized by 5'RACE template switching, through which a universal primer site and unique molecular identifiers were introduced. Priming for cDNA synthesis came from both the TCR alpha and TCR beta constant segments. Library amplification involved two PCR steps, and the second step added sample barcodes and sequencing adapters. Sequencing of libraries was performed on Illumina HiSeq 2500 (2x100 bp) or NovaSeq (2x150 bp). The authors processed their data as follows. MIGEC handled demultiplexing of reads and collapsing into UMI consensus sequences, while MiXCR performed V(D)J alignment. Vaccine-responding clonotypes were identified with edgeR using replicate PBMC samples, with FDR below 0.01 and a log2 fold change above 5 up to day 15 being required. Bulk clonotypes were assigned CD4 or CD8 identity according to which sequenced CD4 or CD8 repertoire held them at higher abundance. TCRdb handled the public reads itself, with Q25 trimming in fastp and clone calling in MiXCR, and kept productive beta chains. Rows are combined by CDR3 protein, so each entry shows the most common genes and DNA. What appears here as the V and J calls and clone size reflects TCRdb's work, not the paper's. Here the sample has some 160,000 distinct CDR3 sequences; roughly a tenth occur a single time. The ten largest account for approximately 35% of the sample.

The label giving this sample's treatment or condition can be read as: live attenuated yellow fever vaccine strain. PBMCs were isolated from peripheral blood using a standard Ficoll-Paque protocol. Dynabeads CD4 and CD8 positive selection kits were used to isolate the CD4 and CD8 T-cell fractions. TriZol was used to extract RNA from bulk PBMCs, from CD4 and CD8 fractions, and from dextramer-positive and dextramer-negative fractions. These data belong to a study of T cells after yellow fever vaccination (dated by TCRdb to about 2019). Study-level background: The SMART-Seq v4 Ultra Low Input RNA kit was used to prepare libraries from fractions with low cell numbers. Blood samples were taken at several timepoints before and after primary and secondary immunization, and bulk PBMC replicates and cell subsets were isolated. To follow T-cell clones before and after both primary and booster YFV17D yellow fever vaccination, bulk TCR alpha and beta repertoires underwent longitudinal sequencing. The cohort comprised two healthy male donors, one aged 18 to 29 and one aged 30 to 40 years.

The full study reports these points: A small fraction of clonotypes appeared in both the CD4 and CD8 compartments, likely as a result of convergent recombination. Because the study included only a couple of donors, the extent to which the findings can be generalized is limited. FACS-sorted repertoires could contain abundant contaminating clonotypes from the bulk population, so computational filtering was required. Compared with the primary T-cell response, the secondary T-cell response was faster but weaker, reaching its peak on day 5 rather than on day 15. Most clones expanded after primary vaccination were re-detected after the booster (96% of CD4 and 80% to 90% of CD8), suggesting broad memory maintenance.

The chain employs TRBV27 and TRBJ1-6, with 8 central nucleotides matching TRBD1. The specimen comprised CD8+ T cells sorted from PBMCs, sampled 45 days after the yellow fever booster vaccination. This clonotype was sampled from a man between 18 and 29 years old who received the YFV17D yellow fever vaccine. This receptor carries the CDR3 CASSFTAGGSPLHF. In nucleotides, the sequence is TGTGCCAGCAGTTTCACGGCAGGGGGCTCACCCCTCCACTTT.